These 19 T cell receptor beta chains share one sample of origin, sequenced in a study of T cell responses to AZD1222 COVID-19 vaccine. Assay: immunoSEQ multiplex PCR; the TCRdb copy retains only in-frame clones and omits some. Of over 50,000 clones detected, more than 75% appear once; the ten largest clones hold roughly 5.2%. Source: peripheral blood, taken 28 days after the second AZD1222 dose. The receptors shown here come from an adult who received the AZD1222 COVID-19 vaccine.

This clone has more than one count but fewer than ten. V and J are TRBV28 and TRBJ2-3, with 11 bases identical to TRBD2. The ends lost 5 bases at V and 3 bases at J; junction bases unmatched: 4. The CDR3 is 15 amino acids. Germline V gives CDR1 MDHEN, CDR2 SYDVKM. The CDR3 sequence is CASSPSGGPTDTQYF. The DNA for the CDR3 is TGTGCCAGCAGTCCTAGCGGGGGGCCAACAGATACGCAGTATTTT.

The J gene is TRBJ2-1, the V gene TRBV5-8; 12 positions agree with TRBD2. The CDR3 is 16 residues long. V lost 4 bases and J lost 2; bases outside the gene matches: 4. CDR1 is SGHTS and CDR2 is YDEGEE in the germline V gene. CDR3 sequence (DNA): TGTGCCAGCAGCCCAGGACTAGCGGGACCCTACAATGAGCAGTTCTTC. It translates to CASSPGLAGPYNEQFF.

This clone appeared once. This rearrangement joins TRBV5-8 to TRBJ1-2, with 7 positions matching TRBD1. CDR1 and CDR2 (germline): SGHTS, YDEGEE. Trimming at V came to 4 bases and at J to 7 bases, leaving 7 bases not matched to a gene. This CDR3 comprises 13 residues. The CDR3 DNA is TGTGCCAGCAGCCTAGAGACAGGGATTGGCTACACCTTC. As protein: CASSLETGIGYTF.

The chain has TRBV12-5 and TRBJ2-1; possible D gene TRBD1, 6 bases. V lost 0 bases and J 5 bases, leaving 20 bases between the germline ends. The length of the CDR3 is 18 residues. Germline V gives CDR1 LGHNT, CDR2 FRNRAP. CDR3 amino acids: CASGLVKGTDKGDNEQFF. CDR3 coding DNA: TGTGCTAGTGGTTTGGTAAAGGGGACGGATAAGGGGGACAATGAGCAGTTCTTC.

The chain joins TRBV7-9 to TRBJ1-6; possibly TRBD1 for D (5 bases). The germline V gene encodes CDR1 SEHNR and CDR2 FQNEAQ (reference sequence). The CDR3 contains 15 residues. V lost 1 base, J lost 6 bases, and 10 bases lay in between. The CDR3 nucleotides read TGTGCCAGCAGCTTAGGGGGCCAAGGTAATTCACCCCTCCACTTT. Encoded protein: CASSLGGQGNSPLHF.

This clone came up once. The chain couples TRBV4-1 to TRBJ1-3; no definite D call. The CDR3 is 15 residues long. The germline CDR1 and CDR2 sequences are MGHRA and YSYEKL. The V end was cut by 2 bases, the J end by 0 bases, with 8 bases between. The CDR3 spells CASSQKAFSGNTIYF. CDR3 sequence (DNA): TGCGCCAGCAGCCAAAAGGCCTTCTCTGGAAACACCATATATTTT.

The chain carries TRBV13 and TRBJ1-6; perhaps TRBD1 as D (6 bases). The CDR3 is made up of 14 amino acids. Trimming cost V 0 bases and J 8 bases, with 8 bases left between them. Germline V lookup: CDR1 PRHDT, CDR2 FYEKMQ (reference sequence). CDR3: CASSLGGGYSPLHF. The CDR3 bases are TGTGCCAGCAGCTTAGGGGGGGGCTATTCACCCCTCCACTTT.

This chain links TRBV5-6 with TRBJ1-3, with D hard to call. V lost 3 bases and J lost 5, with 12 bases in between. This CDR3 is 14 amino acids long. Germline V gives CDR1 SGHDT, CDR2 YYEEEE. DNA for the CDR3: TGTGCCAGCAGCTCCGGACTAGTGCGAAACACCATATATTTT. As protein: CASSSGLVRNTIYF. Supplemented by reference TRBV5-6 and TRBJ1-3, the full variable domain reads DAGVTQSPTHLIKTRGQQVTLRCSPKSGHDTVSWYQQALGQGPQFIFQYYEEEERQRGNFPDRFSGHQFPNYSSELNVNALLLGDSALYLCASSSGLVRNTIYFGEGSWLTVV.

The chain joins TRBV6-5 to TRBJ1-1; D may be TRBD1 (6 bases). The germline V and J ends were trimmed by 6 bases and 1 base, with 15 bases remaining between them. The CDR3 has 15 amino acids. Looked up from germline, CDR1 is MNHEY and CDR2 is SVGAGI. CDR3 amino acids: CASRTPGQGNTEAFF. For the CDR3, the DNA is TGTGCCAGCAGGACTCCGGGACAAGGGAACACTGAAGCTTTCTTT.

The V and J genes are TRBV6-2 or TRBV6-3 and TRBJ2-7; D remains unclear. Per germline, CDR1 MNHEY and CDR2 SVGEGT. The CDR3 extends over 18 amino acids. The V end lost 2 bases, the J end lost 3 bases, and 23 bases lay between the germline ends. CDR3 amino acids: CASSYRSVLETTDYEQYF. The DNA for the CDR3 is TGTGCCAGCAGTTACCGCTCCGTCCTCGAGACAACTGACTACGAGCAGTACTTC.

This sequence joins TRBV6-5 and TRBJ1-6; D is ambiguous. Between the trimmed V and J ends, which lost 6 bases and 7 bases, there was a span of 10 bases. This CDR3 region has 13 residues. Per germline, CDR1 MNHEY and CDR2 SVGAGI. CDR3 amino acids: CASSPAGNSPLHF. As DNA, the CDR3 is TGTGCCAGCAGCCCGGCGGGGAATTCACCCCTCCACTTT.

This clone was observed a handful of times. The CDR3 coding sequence is TGTGCCAGCAGTGACACGGGACAGGGGCTCTATGGCTACACCTTC. This translates into CASSDTGQGLYGYTF. The V call is TRBV6-1, the J call TRBJ1-2; 10 nucleotides align to TRBD1. The V gene's germline CDR1 is MNHNS and CDR2 SASEGT. The CDR3 has 15 amino acids. Losses at the gene ends were 3 bases for V and 4 bases for J; bases not matched to a gene: 5.

CDR3 amino acids: CASSEVTGANYGYTF. CDR3 DNA: TGTGCCAGCAGTGAAGTCACGGGAGCTAACTATGGCTACACCTTC. The V gene is TRBV6-1, the J gene TRBJ1-2; D unresolved. The CDR3 sequence is 15 residues long. Trimming cost V 1 base and J 0 bases, with 9 bases left between them. Germline values: CDR1 MNHNS, CDR2 SASEGT.

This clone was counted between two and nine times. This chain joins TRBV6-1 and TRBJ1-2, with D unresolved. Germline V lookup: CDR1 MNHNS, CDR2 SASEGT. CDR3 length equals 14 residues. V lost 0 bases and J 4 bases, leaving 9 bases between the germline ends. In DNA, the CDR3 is TGTGCCAGCAGTGAAGCCACACCTTTCTATGGCTACACCTTC. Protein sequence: CASSEATPFYGYTF.

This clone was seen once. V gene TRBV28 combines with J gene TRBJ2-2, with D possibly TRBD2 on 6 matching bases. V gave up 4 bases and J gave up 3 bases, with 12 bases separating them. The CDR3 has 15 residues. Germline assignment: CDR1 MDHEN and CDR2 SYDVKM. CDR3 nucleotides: TGTGCCAGCAGTTCCTCGGGACTCTACACCGGGGAGCTGTTTTTT. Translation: CASSSSGLYTGELFF.

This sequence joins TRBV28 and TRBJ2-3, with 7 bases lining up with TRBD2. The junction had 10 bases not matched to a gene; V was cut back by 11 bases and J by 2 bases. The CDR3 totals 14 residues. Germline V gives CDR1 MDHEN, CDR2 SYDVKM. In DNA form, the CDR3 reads TGTGCCTCACAACGGGGGGTATTCACAGATACGCAGTATTTT. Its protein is CASQRGVFTDTQYF. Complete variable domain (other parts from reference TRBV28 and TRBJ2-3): DVKVTQSSRYLVKRTGEKVFLECVQDMDHENMFWYRQDPGLGLRLIYFSYDVKMKEKGDIPEGYSVSREKKERFSLILESASTNQTSMYLCASQRGVFTDTQYFGPGTRLTVL.

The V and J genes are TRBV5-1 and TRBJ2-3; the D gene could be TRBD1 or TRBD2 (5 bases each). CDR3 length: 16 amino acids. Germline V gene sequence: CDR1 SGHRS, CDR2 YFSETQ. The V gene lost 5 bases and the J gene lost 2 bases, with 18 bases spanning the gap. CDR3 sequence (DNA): TGCGCCAGCAGGACCGGGACGCTAGGCCCCACAGATACGCAGTATTTT. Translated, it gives CASRTGTLGPTDTQYF.

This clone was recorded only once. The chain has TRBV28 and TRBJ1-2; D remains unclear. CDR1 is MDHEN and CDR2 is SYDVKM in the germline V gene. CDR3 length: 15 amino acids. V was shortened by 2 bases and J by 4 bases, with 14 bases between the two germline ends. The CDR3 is CASSLGSDRVYGYTF. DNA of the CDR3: TGTGCCAGCAGTTTAGGATCGGATCGTGTCTATGGCTACACCTTC.

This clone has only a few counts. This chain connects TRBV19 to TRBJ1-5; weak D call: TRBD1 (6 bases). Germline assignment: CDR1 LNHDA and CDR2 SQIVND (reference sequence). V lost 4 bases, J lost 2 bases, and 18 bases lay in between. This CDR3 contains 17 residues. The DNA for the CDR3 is TGTGCCAGTAGTACAACCGAAACAGGGCTCGGCAATCAGCCCCAGCATTTT. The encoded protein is CASSTTETGLGNQPQHF.